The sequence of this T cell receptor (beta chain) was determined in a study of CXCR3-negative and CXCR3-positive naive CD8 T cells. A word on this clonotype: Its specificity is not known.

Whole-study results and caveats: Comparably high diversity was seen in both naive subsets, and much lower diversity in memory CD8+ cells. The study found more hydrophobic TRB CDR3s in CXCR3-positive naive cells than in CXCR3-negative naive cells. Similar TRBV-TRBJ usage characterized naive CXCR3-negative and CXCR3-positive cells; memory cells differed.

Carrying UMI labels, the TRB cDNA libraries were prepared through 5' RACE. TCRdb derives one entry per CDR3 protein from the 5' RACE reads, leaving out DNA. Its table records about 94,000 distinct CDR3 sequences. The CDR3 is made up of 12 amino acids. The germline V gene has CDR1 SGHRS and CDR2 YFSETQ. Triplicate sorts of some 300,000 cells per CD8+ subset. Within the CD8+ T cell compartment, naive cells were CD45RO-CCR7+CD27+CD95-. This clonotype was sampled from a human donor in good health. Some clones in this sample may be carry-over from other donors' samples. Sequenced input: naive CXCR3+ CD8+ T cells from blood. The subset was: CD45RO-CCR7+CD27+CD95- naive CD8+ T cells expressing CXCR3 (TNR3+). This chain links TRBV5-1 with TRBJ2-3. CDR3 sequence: CASSSNTDTQYF. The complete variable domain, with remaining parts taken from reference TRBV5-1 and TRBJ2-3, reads KAGVTQTPRYLIKTRGQQVTLSCSPISGHRSVSWYQQTPGQGLQFLFEYFSETQRNKGNFPGRFSGRQFSNSRSEMNVSTLELGDSALYLCASSSNTDTQYFGPGTRLTVL.